This TCR beta chain was profiled in a study of shared clonotypes between healthy human individuals. V shed 4 bases and J 3 bases; nucleotides not matched to a gene: 4. This CDR3 is 15 amino acids long. Germline V gene data show CDR1 as SEHNR and CDR2 as FQNEAQ (reference sequence). Naive CD8 populations comprised CD45RO-negative cells positively selected for CCR7, excluding terminally differentiated effector memory CD45RA+ cells. Only in-frame clones appear in the TCRdb table, and some are missing; sequencing was by immunoSEQ multiplex PCR. The sample consists of 2 million or so clones, less than 95% of them appearing once. Study-wide results and limits: Clonotypes that were shared across several donors made up around 5% of naive CD4 clonotypes. Non-shared clonotypes were found to have lower generation probabilities than the clonotypes that were shared by all four of the sorted-subset donors.

In regard to this clone: Its antigen remains unidentified.

Material: naive CD8+ T cells sorted from blood. The receptor was isolated from a man younger than 35 in good health. This chain uses TRBV7-9 with TRBJ2-7, with 12 bases lining up with TRBD2. The chain's CDR3 is CASSSSGLAGYEQYF. DNA for the CDR3: TGTGCCAGCAGCTCCTCGGGACTAGCGGGCTACGAGCAGTACTTC.